This T cell receptor beta chain was captured in a study of blood T cell repertoires in COVID-19. Profiled with immunoSEQ multiplex PCR; TCRdb holds only in-frame clones, not every one. The data show roughly 440,000 clones, approximately 90% seen once. The CDR3 has 17 amino acids. Trimming cost V 2 bases and J 0 bases, with 16 bases left between them. Germline CDR1 and CDR2: MNHNS and SASEGT. Those enrolled in Seattle joined during active infection and were followed longitudinally afterward. The sequencing sample was made of peripheral blood. The chain uses TRBV6-1 and TRBJ1-2, with D possibly matching TRBD1 (5 bases). The receptor was isolated from a woman in her forties or fifties with COVID-19, enrolled during active disease. In DNA, the CDR3 is TGTGCCAGCAGTGAATACGCGACAGCCCCATCTAACTATGGCTACACCTTC. Protein: CASSEYATAPSNYGYTF.